The sample holds many counts of the clone carrying this TCR beta chain. Its antigen is unknown. This sample stems from a study of T-cell reconstitution after alpha-beta-depleted transplantation in children. Whole-study results and caveats: T-cell numbers and diversity, one year after transplant, stemmed largely from T cells that were newly produced. Reportedly, roughly two months post-transplant, alpha-beta T cells arose from several hundred expanded graft clones. In some patients, recipient T cells and intrathymic progenitors surviving conditioning explained high day-60 diversity.

The V end lost 1 base, the J end lost 3 bases, and 3 bases lay between the germline ends. This CDR3 contains 13 residues. Germline CDR1 and CDR2: WSHSY and SAAADI. Molecular barcoding with unique molecular identifiers was used for the TCRbeta library. TCRdb re-called the PCR reads through MiXCR, storing one row per CDR3 protein. The sample yields around 450,000 distinct CDR3 sequences, 8% to 11% seen once. The rearrangement joins TRBV10-2 to TRBJ2-2; D is ambiguous. This sample comprised PBMCs, obtained before TCRalphabeta/CD19-depleted stem cell transplant. The TCR comes from a child younger than 10 with inherited bone marrow failure, due to receive a stem cell transplant. CDR3 DNA: TGCGCCAGCAGTGAGTACTACACCGGGGAGCTGTTTTTT. It codes for CASSEYYTGELFF.